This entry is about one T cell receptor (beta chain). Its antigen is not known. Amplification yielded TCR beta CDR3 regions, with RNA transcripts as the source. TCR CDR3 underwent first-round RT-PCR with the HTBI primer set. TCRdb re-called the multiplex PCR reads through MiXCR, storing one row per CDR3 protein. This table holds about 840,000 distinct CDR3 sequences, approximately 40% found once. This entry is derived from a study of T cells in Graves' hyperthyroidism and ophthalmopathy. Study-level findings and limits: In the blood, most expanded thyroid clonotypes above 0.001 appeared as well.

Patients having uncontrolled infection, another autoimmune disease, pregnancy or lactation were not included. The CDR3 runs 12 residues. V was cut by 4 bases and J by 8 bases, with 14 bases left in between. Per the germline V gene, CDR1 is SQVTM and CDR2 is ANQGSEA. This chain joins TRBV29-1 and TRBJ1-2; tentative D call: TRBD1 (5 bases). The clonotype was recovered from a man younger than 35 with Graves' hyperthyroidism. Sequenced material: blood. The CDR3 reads CSVGGRAGGYTF. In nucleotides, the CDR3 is TGCAGCGTTGGAGGCAGGGCGGGCGGCTACACCTTC.